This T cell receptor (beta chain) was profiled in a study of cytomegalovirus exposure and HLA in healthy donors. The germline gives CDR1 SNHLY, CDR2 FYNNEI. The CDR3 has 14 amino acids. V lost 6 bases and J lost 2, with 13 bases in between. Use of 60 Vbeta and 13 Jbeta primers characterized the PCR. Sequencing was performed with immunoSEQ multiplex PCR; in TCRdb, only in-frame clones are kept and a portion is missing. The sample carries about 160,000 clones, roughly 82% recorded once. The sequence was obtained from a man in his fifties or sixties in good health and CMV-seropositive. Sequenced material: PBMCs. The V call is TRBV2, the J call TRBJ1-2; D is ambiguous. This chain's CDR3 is CASRASGRNYGYTF. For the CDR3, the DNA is TGTGCCAGCAGGGCTAGCGGACGGAACTATGGCTACACCTTC.